Each of the 9 T cell receptor beta chains below was sequenced from the same sample in a study of cytomegalovirus exposure and HLA in healthy donors (dated by TCRdb to the late 2010s). The library relied on the immunoSEQ multiplex PCR assay. The multiplex PCR relied on a mix of 60 forward primers for TCR Vbeta segments and 13 reverse primers for TCR Jbeta segments. TCRdb stores this immuneACCESS table with in-frame sequences only. Part of the clones is absent; in the studies checked, under half of the shortfall reflects unresolved V genes, and no reason is known for the rest. This sample gives 60,000 to 65,000 clones in total; about 72% of them show up just once. The ten largest make up approximately 25% of the sample. The sample comprised PBMCs. These receptors all come from a man over 45 in good health and CMV-seropositive.

As DNA, the CDR3 is TGTGCCCAGGGGACTAGCGGGCGGCCAGATACGCAGTATTTT. It specifies CAQGTSGRPDTQYF. The gene calls are TRBV15 and TRBJ2-3; TRBD2 matches 12 bases. V shed 11 bases and J 4 bases; nucleotides not matched to a gene: 7. Germline loops: CDR1 LNHNV, CDR2 YYDKDF (reference sequence). This CDR3 comprises 14 residues.

The CDR3 region is CASIRDRGGEKLFF. The CDR3 DNA follows: TGTGCCAGTATCCGGGACAGGGGAGGTGAAAAACTGTTTTTT. The chain combines TRBV19 with TRBJ1-4; 10 bases are shared with TRBD1. The length of the CDR3 is 14 residues. V shed 7 bases and J 7 bases; nucleotides not matched to a gene: 6. Germline V CDR1 and CDR2: LNHDA, SQIVND (reference sequence).

This clone was counted between two and nine times. The rearrangement joins TRBV18 to TRBJ2-5, with D maybe TRBD1 (5 bases). CDR1 and CDR2 (germline): KGHSH, LQKENI. V was shortened by 2 bases and J by 6 bases, with 7 bases between the two germline ends. The CDR3 runs to 12 residues. In nucleotides, the CDR3 is TGTGCCAGCTCACCAGTGGGGCAGACCCAGTACTTC. Amino acid sequence: CASSPVGQTQYF.

The chain carries TRBV5-4 and TRBJ2-7, with TRBD1 matching over 11 bases. Per the germline V gene, CDR1 is SGHNT and CDR2 is YYREEE (reference sequence). V lost 4 bases to trimming and J lost 3 bases; unmatched junction nucleotides: 6. The CDR3 sequence is 15 residues long. The CDR3 region is CASSLGTGGDYEQYF. In DNA, the CDR3 is TGTGCCAGCAGCCTAGGGACAGGGGGTGACTACGAGCAGTACTTC.

The V gene is TRBV4-2, the J gene TRBJ2-7; 9 bases agree with TRBD2. This CDR3 is 21 amino acids long. Trimming removed 0 bases from V and 7 bases from J; junction bases left unmatched: 25. Germline assignment: CDR1 LGHNA and CDR2 YNFKEQ. DNA for the CDR3: TGTGCCAGCAGCCAAGATCGGAAGGGGGGGCAGAAAGCGGGAGGTTCTGGGGAGCAGTACTTC. It yields the protein CASSQDRKGGQKAGGSGEQYF.

The chain recombines TRBV6-6 with TRBJ1-2, with 8 bases identical to TRBD1. This CDR3 spans 12 amino acids. Germline values: CDR1 MNHNY, CDR2 SVGAGI (reference sequence). V gave up 5 bases and J gave up 8 bases; unmatched junction bases: 4. This CDR3 reads CASSKDRDGYTF. CDR3 nucleotides: TGTGCCAGCAGTAAGGACAGGGACGGCTACACCTTC.

V is TRBV19 and J is TRBJ1-1, with 7 bases matching TRBD1. V lost 5 bases and J lost 6; bases outside the gene matches: 6. The CDR3 spans 13 residues. Looked up from germline, CDR1 is LNHDA and CDR2 is SQIVND (reference sequence). CDR3 in DNA: TGTGCCAGTAGTGCACGACAGGGTTCTGAAGCTTTCTTT. This gives the protein CASSARQGSEAFF.

The chain joins TRBV6-5 to TRBJ2-7, with a weak D call TRBD2 (7 bases). This CDR3 spans 12 amino acids. From germline, CDR1 is MNHEY and CDR2 SVGAGI. Trimming removed 5 bases at V and 6 bases at J, with 11 bases between. The CDR3 nucleotides read TGTGCCAGCAGTGCGAGGGGGGGCGAGCAGTACTTC. Encoded protein: CASSARGGEQYF.

V and J are TRBV7-8 and TRBJ1-4; 12 bases line up with TRBD1. Germline trimming cut 1 base from V and 7 bases from J; bases unmatched to any gene: 4. In germline, CDR1 is SGHVS, CDR2 FQNEAQ. CDR3 length equals 16 residues. CDR3 nucleotide sequence: TGTGCCAGCAGCTTAGGGGACAGGGGGCGGGGTGAAAAACTGTTTTTT. Translation gives CASSLGDRGRGEKLFF.